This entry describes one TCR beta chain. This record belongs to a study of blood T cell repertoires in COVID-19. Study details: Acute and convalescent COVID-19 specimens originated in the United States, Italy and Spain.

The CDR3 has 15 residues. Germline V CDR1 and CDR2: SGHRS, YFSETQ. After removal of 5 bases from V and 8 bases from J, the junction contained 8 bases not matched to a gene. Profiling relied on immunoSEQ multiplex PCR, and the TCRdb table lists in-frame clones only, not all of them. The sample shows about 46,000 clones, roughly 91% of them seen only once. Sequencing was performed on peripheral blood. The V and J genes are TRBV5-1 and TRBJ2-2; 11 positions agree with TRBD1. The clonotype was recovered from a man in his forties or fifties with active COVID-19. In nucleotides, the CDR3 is TGCGCCAGCAGAACCGGGACAGGGGGTTCTGGGGAGCTGTTTTTT. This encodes CASRTGTGGSGELFF.